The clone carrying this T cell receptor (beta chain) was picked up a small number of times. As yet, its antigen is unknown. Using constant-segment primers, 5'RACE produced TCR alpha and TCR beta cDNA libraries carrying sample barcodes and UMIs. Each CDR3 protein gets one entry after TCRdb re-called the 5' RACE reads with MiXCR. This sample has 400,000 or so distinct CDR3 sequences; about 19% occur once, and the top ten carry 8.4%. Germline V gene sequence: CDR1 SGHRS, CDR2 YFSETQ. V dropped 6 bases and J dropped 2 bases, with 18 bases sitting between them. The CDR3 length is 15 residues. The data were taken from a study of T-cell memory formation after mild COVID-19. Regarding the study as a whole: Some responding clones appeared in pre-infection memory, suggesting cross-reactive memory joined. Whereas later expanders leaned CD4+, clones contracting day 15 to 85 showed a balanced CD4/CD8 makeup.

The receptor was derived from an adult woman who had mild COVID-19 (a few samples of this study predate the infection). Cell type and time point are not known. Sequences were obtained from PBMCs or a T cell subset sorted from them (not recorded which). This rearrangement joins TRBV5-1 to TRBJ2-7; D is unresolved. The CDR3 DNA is TGCGCCAGCACGCGCGACGGCAGGCAGACCTACGAGCAGTACTTC. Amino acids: CASTRDGRQTYEQYF.